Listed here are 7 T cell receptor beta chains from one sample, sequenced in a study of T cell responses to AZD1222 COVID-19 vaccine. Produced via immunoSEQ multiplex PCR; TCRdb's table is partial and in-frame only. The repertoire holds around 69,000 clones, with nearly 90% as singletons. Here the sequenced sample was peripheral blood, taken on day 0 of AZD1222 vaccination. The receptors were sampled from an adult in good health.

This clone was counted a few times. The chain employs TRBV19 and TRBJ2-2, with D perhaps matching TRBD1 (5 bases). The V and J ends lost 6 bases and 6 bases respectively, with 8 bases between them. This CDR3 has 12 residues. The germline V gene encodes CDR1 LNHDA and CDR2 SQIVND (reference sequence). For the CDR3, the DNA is TGTGCCAGTAGGAAGGGGCCCGGGGAGCTGTTTTTT. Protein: CASRKGPGELFF.

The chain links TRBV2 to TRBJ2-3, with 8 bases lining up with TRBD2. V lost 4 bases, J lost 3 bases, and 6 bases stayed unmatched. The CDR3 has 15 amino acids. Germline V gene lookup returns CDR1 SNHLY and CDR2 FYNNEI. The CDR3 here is CASSASGTSTDTQYF. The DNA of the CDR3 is TGTGCCAGCAGTGCCTCCGGGACTAGTACAGATACGCAGTATTTT. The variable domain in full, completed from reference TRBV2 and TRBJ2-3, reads EPEVTQTPSHQVTQMGQEVILRCVPISNHLYFYWYRQILGQKVEFLVSFYNNEISEKSEIFDDQFSVERPDGSNFTLKIRSTKLEDSAMYFCASSASGTSTDTQYFGPGTRLTVL.

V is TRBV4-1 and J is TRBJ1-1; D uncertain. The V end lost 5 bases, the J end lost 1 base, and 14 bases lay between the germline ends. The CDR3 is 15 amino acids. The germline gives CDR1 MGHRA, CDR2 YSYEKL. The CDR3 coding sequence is TGCGCCAGCAGCGGAAGCAGGACTGCGAACACTGAAGCTTTCTTT. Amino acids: CASSGSRTANTEAFF.

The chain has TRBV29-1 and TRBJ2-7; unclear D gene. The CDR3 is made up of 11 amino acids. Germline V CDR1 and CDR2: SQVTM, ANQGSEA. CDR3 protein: CIMGSSYEQYF. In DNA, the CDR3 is TGCATCATGGGAAGCTCCTACGAGCAGTACTTC.

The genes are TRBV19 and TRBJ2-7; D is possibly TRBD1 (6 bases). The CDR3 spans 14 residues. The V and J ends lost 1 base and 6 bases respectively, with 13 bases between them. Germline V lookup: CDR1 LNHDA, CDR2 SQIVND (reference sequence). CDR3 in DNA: TGTGCCAGTAGTATAGGAGGGGGAACCGGCGAGCAGTACGTC. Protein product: CASSIGGGTGEQYV.

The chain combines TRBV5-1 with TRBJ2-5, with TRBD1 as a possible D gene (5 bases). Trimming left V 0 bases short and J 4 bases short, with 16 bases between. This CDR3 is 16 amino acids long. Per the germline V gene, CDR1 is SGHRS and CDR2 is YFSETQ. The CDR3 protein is CASSLARGQTVETQYF. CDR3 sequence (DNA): TGCGCCAGCAGCTTGGCCCGTGGACAAACAGTAGAGACCCAGTACTTC.

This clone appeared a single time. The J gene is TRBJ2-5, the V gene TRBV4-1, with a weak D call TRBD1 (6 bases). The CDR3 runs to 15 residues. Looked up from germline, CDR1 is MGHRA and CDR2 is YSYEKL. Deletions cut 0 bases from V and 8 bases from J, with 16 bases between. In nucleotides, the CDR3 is TGCGCCAGCAGCCAAGAGGACAGCCCCAAGCATACCCAGTACTTC. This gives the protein CASSQEDSPKHTQYF.